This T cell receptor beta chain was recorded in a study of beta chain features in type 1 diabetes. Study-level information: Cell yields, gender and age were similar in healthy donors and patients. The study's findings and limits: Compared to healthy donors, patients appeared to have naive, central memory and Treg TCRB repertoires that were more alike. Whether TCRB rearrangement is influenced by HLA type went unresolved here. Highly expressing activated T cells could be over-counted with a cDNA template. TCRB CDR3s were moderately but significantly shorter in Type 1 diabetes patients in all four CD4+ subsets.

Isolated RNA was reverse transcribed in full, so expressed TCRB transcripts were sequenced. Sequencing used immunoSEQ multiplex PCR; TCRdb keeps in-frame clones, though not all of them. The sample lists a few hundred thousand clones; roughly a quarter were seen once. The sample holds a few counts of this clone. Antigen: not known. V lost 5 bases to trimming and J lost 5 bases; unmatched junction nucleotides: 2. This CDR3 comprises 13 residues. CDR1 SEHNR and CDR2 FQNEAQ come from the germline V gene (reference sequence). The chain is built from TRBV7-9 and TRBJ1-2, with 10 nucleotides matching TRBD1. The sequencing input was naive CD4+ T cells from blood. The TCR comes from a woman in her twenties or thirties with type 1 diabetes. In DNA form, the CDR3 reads TGTGCCAGCAGCCCGGACAGGGGGTATGGCTACACCTTC. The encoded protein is CASSPDRGYGYTF.